Below, one TCR beta chain is given with its context. This specimen comes from a study of blood T cell repertoires in COVID-19. On the study more broadly: COVID-19 samples collected from the United States, Italy and Spain covered acute and convalescent phases. PBMCs, B-cell-depleted T cells, or T cells were the source of the cDNA or gDNA that made up the material.

The V gene lost 2 bases and the J gene lost 9 bases, with 14 bases spanning the gap. The CDR3 is 14 residues long. Germline CDR1 and CDR2: MDHEN and SYDVKM. Under the authors' procedure: It was from reference gene primer amplification that nucleated cell counts were estimated. Some clones are missing from TCRdb's copy, which holds only in-frame ones; the method was immunoSEQ multiplex PCR. The V and J calls and clone size are taken from that table; D and trimming were inferred from the DNA. The sample comprises roughly 53,000 clones, about 76% of which are singletons, and 40% to 45% rests with the top ten.

The origin of this receptor is a man between 65 and 80 years old with active or convalescent COVID-19. The chain joins TRBV28 to TRBJ1-5, with D maybe TRBD1 (6 bases). The specimen sequenced was peripheral blood. The CDR3 sequence: CASSLDRTSGPQHF. The DNA for the CDR3 is TGTGCCAGCAGTTTAGACAGGACCTCAGGGCCCCAGCATTTT.